A selection of T cell receptor beta chains follows, all from one sample in a study of PD-L1 blockade in urothelial cancer. Assay used: immunoSEQ multiplex PCR; TCRdb lists only in-frame clones, some missing. Among tens of thousands of clones listed, about 85% were seen once. The material sequenced was PBMCs, taken around atezolizumab (anti-PD-L1) treatment. The receptors were sampled from a man in his fifties or sixties with urothelial cancer. The CDR3 runs from the conserved cysteine through the conserved F or W. A D gene is named only where the DNA matches it firmly. Not all rows give a size; the values are once, few, many and, for expanded clones, a class.

d_gene	j_gene	v_gene	abundance	CDR3aa	CDR3nt
.	TRBJ1-2	TRBV5-8	.	CASSGDSPAGYTF	TGTGCCAGCAGCGGGGACTCCCCAGCGGGCTACACCTTC
.	TRBJ2-7	TRBV5-4	once	CASSPESYF	TGTGCCAGCAGCCCGGAGTCGTACTTC
TRBD1	TRBJ1-2	TRBV7-2	.	CASSWDRGQGYGYTF	TGTGCCAGCAGCTGGGACCGAGGACAGGGCTATGGCTACACCTTC
.	TRBJ2-3	TRBV30	.	CAWSLGVRADTQYF	TGTGCCTGGAGTCTAGGGGTTAGGGCAGATACGCAGTATTTT
TRBD2	TRBJ2-2	TRBV7-9	.	CASSSPPGGLTGELFF	TGTGCCAGCAGCTCCCCCCCGGGAGGACTAACCGGGGAGCTGTTTTTT
TRBD2	TRBJ2-1	TRBV4-3	.	CASSQDIPSGSNNEQFF	TGCGCCAGCAGCCAAGATATCCCTAGCGGGAGCAACAATGAGCAGTTCTTC
TRBD2	TRBJ2-3	TRBV2	.	CASPTSGSMDTQYF	TGTGCCAGTCCTACTAGCGGGAGTATGGATACGCAGTATTTT
.	TRBJ2-1	TRBV7-5	few	CARRDILAYNEQFF	TGTGCCAGAAGGGACATTTTGGCCTACAATGAGCAGTTCTTC
.	TRBJ2-7	TRBV5-1	.	CASSTDRYEQYF	TGCGCCAGCAGCACCGACAGATACGAGCAGTACTTC
TRBD2	TRBJ2-5	TRBV28	.	CASTLAGGPETQYF	TGTGCCAGCACCCTAGCGGGGGGGCCGGAGACCCAGTACTTC
.	TRBJ2-3	TRBV19	.	CASSPQADTQYF	TGTGCCAGTAGTCCGCAGGCAGATACGCAGTATTTT
TRBD1	TRBJ2-5	TRBV30	few	CAWSAGQGMALATQYF	TGTGCCTGGAGTGCAGGACAGGGTATGGCGCTGGCGACCCAGTACTTC
.	TRBJ2-7	TRBV27	.	CASSPHPLDEQYF	TGTGCCAGCAGCCCACACCCGTTGGACGAGCAGTACTTC
TRBD1	TRBJ2-7	TRBV6-6	.	CASSYGQGSSYEQYF	TGTGCCAGCAGTTACGGACAGGGTAGCTCCTACGAGCAGTACTTC
.	TRBJ1-1	TRBV21-1	.	CASSKRLVRENTEAFF	TGTGCCAGCAGCAAAAGATTGGTCAGGGAGAACACTGAAGCTTTCTTT
TRBD1	TRBJ2-3	TRBV7-9	.	CASSLAQGAPTDTQYF	TGTGCCAGCAGCTTAGCGCAGGGGGCTCCGACAGATACGCAGTATTTT